The 9 T cell receptor beta chains below all came from one sample that was sequenced in a study of monozygotic twins with cystic fibrosis. Assay used: immunoSEQ multiplex PCR; TCRdb lists only in-frame clones, some missing. The sample includes around 30,000 clones, 92% seen only once; the top ten take roughly 0.89%. Sequencing used blood. The origin of the receptors is a girl aged 2-10 years with cystic fibrosis.

The chain joins TRBV5-8 to TRBJ1-3; 9 bases line up with TRBD1. Looked up from germline, CDR1 is SGHTS and CDR2 is YDEGEE. The CDR3 is 15 residues long. Unmatched junction bases numbered 6, after V lost 4 bases and J lost 4 bases. CDR3 sequence: CASSDYRGPGNTIYF. DNA of the CDR3: TGTGCCAGCAGCGACTACAGGGGGCCCGGAAACACCATATATTTT.

The V call is TRBV27, the J call TRBJ2-7; a possible D gene is TRBD2 (6 bases). CDR1 is MNHEY and CDR2 is SMNVEV in the germline V gene (reference sequence). V dropped 4 bases and J dropped 0 bases, with 13 bases sitting between them. The CDR3 is made up of 15 amino acids. CDR3 coding DNA: TGTGCCAGCAGTTCCGGGACTTATAGCTCCTACGAGCAGTACTTC. Its protein is CASSSGTYSSYEQYF.

The rearrangement joins TRBV7-8 to TRBJ2-5; D possibly corresponds to TRBD2 (6 bases). V lost 4 bases to trimming and J lost 3 bases, with 21 bases between them. CDR3 length: 17 residues. Germline V gene data show CDR1 as SGHVS and CDR2 as FQNEAQ. The CDR3 DNA reads TGTGCCAGCAGCTCTCTCCGACTAGTTATGTCGGAAGAGACCCAGTACTTC. This encodes CASSSLRLVMSEETQYF.

J is TRBJ1-5 and V is TRBV15; unclear D gene. Trimming pared 1 base from V and 5 bases from J, leaving 9 bases between. Looked up from germline, CDR1 is LNHNV and CDR2 is YYDKDF (reference sequence). There are 14 residues in the CDR3. The CDR3 here is CATSRGGRDQPQHF. Here the CDR3 DNA reads TGTGCCACCAGCAGAGGGGGTCGCGATCAGCCCCAGCATTTT.

CDR3 nucleotide sequence: TGCGCCAGTCGGCTGGAGGGGACAGATACGCAGTATTTT. It is translated as CASRLEGTDTQYF. The rearrangement links TRBV5-1 to TRBJ2-3; tentatively, D is TRBD2 (6 bases). The CDR3 covers 13 residues. V lost 8 bases to trimming and J lost 3 bases, with 13 bases between them. Germline V gives CDR1 SGHRS, CDR2 YFSETQ.

This rearrangement joins TRBV7-8 to TRBJ2-1; the D gene is possibly TRBD1 (6 bases). Deletions cut 5 bases from V and 0 bases from J, with 17 bases between. The CDR3 covers 17 residues. From germline, CDR1 is SGHVS and CDR2 FQNEAQ. The CDR3, as DNA: TGTGCCAGCAGCCTTCCTCCCACAGGGAGCTCCTACAATGAGCAGTTCTTC. Protein product: CASSLPPTGSSYNEQFF.

The chain links TRBV25-1 to TRBJ2-3; D unresolved. V lost 2 bases and J lost 0, with 15 bases in between. This CDR3 has 17 residues. Germline lookup yields CDR1 MGHDK and CDR2 SYGVNS. In DNA form, the CDR3 reads TGTGCCAGCAGTGAACTGGACGCTCTATCTAGCACAGATACGCAGTATTTT. Translated: CASSELDALSSTDTQYF.

This clone was seen just once. The V and J genes are TRBV5-6 and TRBJ2-7, with TRBD2 identical over 8 bases. After removal of 1 base from V and 4 bases from J, the junction contained 4 bases not matched to a gene. CDR3 size: 14 residues. Germline loops: CDR1 SGHDT, CDR2 YYEEEE. The CDR3 DNA is TGTGCCAGCAGCTTGAGCGGGAGAATATACGAGCAGTACTTC. Its translation: CASSLSGRIYEQYF.

The gene calls are TRBV6-5 and TRBJ2-7; possible D gene TRBD1, 6 bases. The CDR3 spans 14 residues. V was trimmed by 5 bases and J by 2 bases, leaving 13 bases between them. Germline V gene lookup returns CDR1 MNHEY and CDR2 SVGAGI. The CDR3 is CASSPRQVTYEQYF. In nucleotides, the CDR3 is TGTGCCAGCAGTCCCCGACAGGTAACCTACGAGCAGTACTTC.